A single sample is the source of the 29 T cell receptor beta chains below, sequenced in a study of blood T cell repertoires in COVID-19. The repertoire was sequenced with immunoSEQ multiplex PCR; TCRdb's copy has only in-frame clones and lacks some. The table lists fewer than 250,000 clones, approximately 80% of them singletons, with around 5% in the top ten. Sequenced input: peripheral blood. The receptors were sampled from a woman in her 70s with acute or convalescent COVID-19.

This clone occurred once. The chain couples TRBV3-1 (or the pseudogene TRBV3-2) to TRBJ1-5; no clear D. Germline-derived CDR1 and CDR2 are LGHDT and YNNKEL (reference sequence). The germline V and J ends were trimmed by 2 bases and 8 bases, with 10 bases remaining between them. This CDR3 has 13 amino acids. The CDR3, as DNA: TGTGCCAGCAGCCAAAACCCCCTAGAGCCCCAGCATTTT. It is translated as CASSQNPLEPQHF.

The CDR3 DNA follows: TGTGCCAGCAGCCAAGTCTGGACAGGGGACGAAAAACTGTTTTTT. Amino acid sequence: CASSQVWTGDEKLFF. The V call is TRBV3-1 (or the pseudogene TRBV3-2), the J call TRBJ1-4; TRBD1 agrees at 9 bases. Losses at the gene ends were 1 base for V and 8 bases for J; bases not matched to a gene: 5. This CDR3 has 15 amino acids. Germline V gene sequence: CDR1 LGHDT, CDR2 YNNKEL (reference sequence).

The V gene is TRBV19, the J gene TRBJ1-1; D call uncertain. This CDR3 spans 12 amino acids. Trimming took 6 bases from V and 0 from J, leaving 5 bases between them. The germline V gene has CDR1 LNHDA and CDR2 SQIVND (reference sequence). The CDR3 sequence is CASSRLNTEAFF. DNA for the CDR3: TGTGCCAGTAGCAGGCTGAACACTGAAGCTTTCTTT.

This clone was seen only once. The chain links TRBV19 to TRBJ2-2; 7 nucleotides align to TRBD2. V shed 5 bases and J 1 base; nucleotides not matched to a gene: 1. This CDR3 is 14 amino acids long. Germline CDR1 is LNHDA and CDR2 is SQIVND (reference sequence). The CDR3 sequence: CASSRGVNTGELFF. The CDR3 coding sequence is TGTGCCAGTAGTCGGGGGGTGAACACCGGGGAGCTGTTTTTT.

The V call is TRBV28, the J call TRBJ2-7; the D gene is possibly TRBD1 (6 bases). This CDR3 is 15 amino acids long. V was trimmed by 3 bases and J by 2 bases, leaving 14 bases between them. Germline CDR1 MDHEN, CDR2 SYDVKM. The CDR3, as DNA: TGTGCCAGCAGTTTGGAACCAGGGGACCCCTACGAGCAGTACTTC. Its translation: CASSLEPGDPYEQYF.

This clone was observed a handful of times. This rearrangement joins TRBV24-1 to TRBJ1-1; the match to TRBD1 covers 9 bases. Germline V CDR1 and CDR2: KGHDR, SFDVKD. The junction had 7 bases not matched to a gene; V was cut back by 3 bases and J by 6 bases. This CDR3 spans 15 amino acids. The CDR3 bases are TGTGCCACCAGTGATCCTAACAGGGGGCACCCTGAAGCTTTCTTT. Amino acids: CATSDPNRGHPEAFF.

The V call is TRBV6-5, the J call TRBJ1-1, with a possible D match to TRBD1 (5 bases). The germline gives CDR1 MNHEY, CDR2 SVGAGI. This CDR3 has 13 amino acids. The germline V and J ends were trimmed by 6 bases and 1 base, with 9 bases remaining between them. The chain's CDR3 is CASSGTANTEAFF. Written as DNA, the CDR3 is TGTGCCAGCAGCGGGACTGCGAACACTGAAGCTTTCTTT.

In its sample, this clone was seen a few times. The chain uses TRBV3-1 (or the pseudogene TRBV3-2) and TRBJ1-2, with a weak D call TRBD1 (5 bases). Germline lookup yields CDR1 LGHDT and CDR2 YNNKEL (reference sequence). The V end was cut by 0 bases, the J end by 7 bases, with 9 bases between. The CDR3 has 13 residues. In DNA, the CDR3 is TGTGCCAGCAGCCAAGACCCAGGGCTTGGCTACACCTTC. It specifies CASSQDPGLGYTF.

This clone has only a few counts. The chain carries TRBV3-1 (or the pseudogene TRBV3-2) and TRBJ1-1, with D perhaps matching TRBD1 (5 bases). Trimming removed 4 bases from V and 1 base from J, with 10 bases in between. Germline V lookup: CDR1 LGHDT, CDR2 YNNKEL (reference sequence). The CDR3 has 14 amino acids. The CDR3 protein is CASSRKQANTEAFF. In nucleotides, the CDR3 is TGTGCCAGCAGCCGTAAACAGGCGAACACTGAAGCTTTCTTT.

V and J are TRBV5-4 and TRBJ1-2, with unresolved D. There are 13 residues in the CDR3. V lost 3 bases and J 6 bases, leaving 12 bases between the germline ends. CDR1 is SGHNT, CDR2 YYREEE, per germline (reference sequence). The CDR3 loop is CASSSWEIDGYTF. CDR3 sequence (DNA): TGTGCCAGCAGCTCTTGGGAGATTGATGGCTACACCTTC.

The chain carries TRBV4-1 and TRBJ1-4; D is uncertain. V was pared by 3 bases and J by 7 bases, with 18 bases between. This CDR3 spans 16 amino acids. Germline CDR1 reads MGHRA; CDR2 reads YSYEKL. The CDR3 coding sequence is TGCGCCAGCAGCCACGGCCAGCCCGGGAGAGGTGAAAAACTGTTTTTT. Translated: CASSHGQPGRGEKLFF.

The genes are TRBV30 and TRBJ1-2; TRBD1 aligns across 9 bases. With V trimmed by 0 bases and J by 7 bases, 6 bases remained unmatched. The CDR3 is made up of 14 amino acids. Germline CDR1 GTSNPN, CDR2 SVGIG (reference sequence). The CDR3 sequence is CAWSVQGTGLGYTF. The CDR3 DNA reads as TGTGCCTGGAGTGTACAAGGGACAGGGCTTGGCTACACCTTC. The full variable domain, its missing parts supplied by reference TRBV30 and TRBJ1-2, is SQTIHQWPATLVQPVGSPLSLECTVEGTSNPNLYWYRQAAGRGLQLLFYSVGIGQISSEVPQNLSASRPQDRQFILSSKKLLLSDSGFYLCAWSVQGTGLGYTFGSGTRLTVV.

Only one count was recorded for this clone. V and J are TRBV30 and TRBJ1-1, with D possibly TRBD1 on 5 matching bases. V was shortened by 5 bases and J by 5 bases, with 15 bases between the two germline ends. Germline CDR1 GTSNPN, CDR2 SVGIG (reference sequence). This CDR3 has 13 amino acids. The CDR3 DNA follows: TGTGCCTGGCAGTACCAGGGAGGTACTGAAGCTTTCTTT. Protein sequence: CAWQYQGGTEAFF.

The chain employs TRBV5-6 and TRBJ1-2; D remains unclear. The CDR3 is 14 residues long. Germline loops: CDR1 SGHDT, CDR2 YYEEEE. V lost 2 bases and J lost 4, with 12 bases in between. This CDR3 is CASSLDTNFYGYTF. The CDR3 region has the DNA TGTGCCAGCAGCTTAGACACGAACTTCTATGGCTACACCTTC.

J is TRBJ2-1 and V is TRBV3-1 (or the pseudogene TRBV3-2), with D perhaps TRBD2 (6 bases). V lost 3 bases to trimming and J lost 0 bases, with 15 bases between them. Germline CDR1 reads LGHDT; CDR2 reads YNNKEL (reference sequence). This CDR3 is 17 amino acids long. CDR3 region: CASSHRRSGSSYNEQFF. In DNA form, the CDR3 reads TGTGCCAGCAGCCATCGACGTAGCGGAAGCTCCTACAATGAGCAGTTCTTC.

This chain joins TRBV5-4 and TRBJ1-6; maybe TRBD1 (5 bases). V was pared by 3 bases and J by 7 bases, with 8 bases between. The CDR3 covers 13 residues. Germline values: CDR1 SGHNT, CDR2 YYREEE (reference sequence). The CDR3 DNA sequence: TGTGCCAGCAGCTCCCAGGGAAATTCACCCCTCCACTTT. Its protein product is CASSSQGNSPLHF.

V gene TRBV2 combines with J gene TRBJ1-5; D may be TRBD1 (5 bases). The germline V gene has CDR1 SNHLY and CDR2 FYNNEI. Trimming removed 6 bases at V and 1 base at J, with 13 bases between. The CDR3 extends over 15 amino acids. DNA of the CDR3: TGTGCCAGCAGAGCAGGGATTTGGAGCAATCAGCCCCAGCATTTT. It codes for CASRAGIWSNQPQHF.

This clone was recorded once. The CDR3 sequence: CSASADRATDTQYF. In DNA form, the CDR3 reads TGCAGTGCTAGTGCCGACAGGGCGACAGATACGCAGTATTTT. The rearrangement joins TRBV20-1 to TRBJ2-3, with 7 bases lining up with TRBD1. The trim removed 3 bases at V and 3 bases at J, leaving 6 bases unmatched. Germline CDR1 reads DFQATT; CDR2 reads SNEGSKA (reference sequence). The CDR3 extends over 14 amino acids.

The table lists this clone with many counts. The J gene is TRBJ1-6, the V gene TRBV20-1; TRBD1 agrees at 7 bases. The CDR3 covers 11 residues. Unmatched junction bases numbered 7, after V lost 6 bases and J lost 14 bases. The germline V gene encodes CDR1 DFQATT and CDR2 SNEGSKA (reference sequence). CDR3 loop: CSAQDRFTLHF. The CDR3 DNA reads as TGCAGTGCCCAGGACAGGTTCACCCTCCACTTT.

This chain uses TRBV7-2 with TRBJ2-5; D is perhaps TRBD1 (5 bases). The CDR3 contains 13 residues. Germline assignment: CDR1 SGHTA and CDR2 FQGNSA. Trimming took 5 bases from V and 1 from J, leaving 8 bases between them. The CDR3 loop reads CASSPGPQETQYF. In DNA, the CDR3 is TGTGCCAGCAGCCCAGGGCCCCAAGAGACCCAGTACTTC.

The count of this clone is one. An end of the junction does not agree with germline; a read error may underlie this. The rearrangement uses TRBV7-2 and TRBJ2-7; possible D gene TRBD1, 5 bases. The CDR3 totals 12 residues. CDR1 is SGHTA, CDR2 FQGNSA, per germline. As DNA, the CDR3 is TGTGCCAGCAGCGACGCGCCCAGGGTAATGCGTTTC. Amino acid sequence: CASSDAPRVMRF.

This chain connects TRBV3-1 (or the pseudogene TRBV3-2) to TRBJ1-1, with D possibly being TRBD1 (5 bases). CDR1 LGHDT and CDR2 YNNKEL come from the germline V gene (reference sequence). V shed 2 bases and J shed 6 bases, with 7 bases lying between them. This CDR3 spans 12 amino acids. The CDR3 region has the DNA TGTGCCAGCAGCCAAACAGGAGCTGAAGCTTTCTTT. Translation: CASSQTGAEAFF.

V gene TRBV5-8 combines with J gene TRBJ1-5, with a tentative D call TRBD1 (5 bases). Germline CDR1 and CDR2: SGHTS and YDEGEE. This CDR3 is 15 amino acids long. V lost 0 bases to trimming and J lost 2 bases, with 9 bases between them. The CDR3 region is CASSLEGLGNQPQHF. CDR3 DNA: TGTGCCAGCAGCTTGGAGGGACTTGGCAATCAGCCCCAGCATTTT.

The chain has TRBV4-2 and TRBJ1-2; 8 bases are a match to TRBD1. The CDR3 runs to 16 residues. V dropped 1 base and J dropped 2; count of bases not matched to a gene: 6. Germline CDR1 reads LGHNA; CDR2 reads YNFKEQ. As DNA, the CDR3 is TGTGCCAGCAGCCAAGGGGGCAGGGGGCTGAACTATGGCTACACCTTC. This gives the protein CASSQGGRGLNYGYTF.

The rearrangement links TRBV4-1 to TRBJ2-5; D perhaps matches TRBD1 (6 bases). Trimming stripped 1 base from V and 5 bases from J, with 14 bases between. CDR1 is MGHRA and CDR2 is YSYEKL in the germline V gene. This CDR3 is 15 amino acids long. CDR3 nucleotide sequence: TGCGCCAGCAGCCAAGTACCGGACAGAGGGGAGACCCAGTACTTC. It translates to CASSQVPDRGETQYF.

This clone was picked up one time. The chain recombines TRBV4-1 with TRBJ2-2, with 12 nucleotides matching TRBD2. This CDR3 spans 18 amino acids. The germline gives CDR1 MGHRA, CDR2 YSYEKL. J lost 7 bases, V lost 0 bases, and 9 bases had no gene match. CDR3 loop: CASSQEASSGGARGELFF. For the CDR3, the DNA is TGCGCCAGCAGCCAAGAAGCCTCTAGCGGGGGGGCCCGCGGGGAGCTGTTTTTT.

The genes are TRBV25-1 and TRBJ1-5, with TRBD1 identical over 7 bases. The V segment lost 5 bases and the J segment 1 base; nucleotides outside the gene matches: 8. This CDR3 is built from 16 residues. Germline CDR1 MGHDK, CDR2 SYGVNS. The CDR3 spells CASSQPWDSSNQPQHF. The DNA for the CDR3 is TGTGCCAGCAGTCAACCCTGGGACAGCAGCAATCAGCCCCAGCATTTT.

The V and J genes are TRBV6-6 and TRBJ1-2; D may be TRBD1 (5 bases). Germline V CDR1 and CDR2: MNHNY, SVGAGI (reference sequence). V lost 7 bases and J lost 3, with 18 bases in between. The CDR3 is 15 residues long. The CDR3 spells CASTPGGVPDYGYTF. The CDR3 nucleotides read TGTGCCAGCACTCCCGGGGGGGTGCCCGACTATGGCTACACCTTC.

The chain has TRBV7-2 and TRBJ2-7; 8 bases agree with TRBD2. Per germline, CDR1 SGHTA and CDR2 FQGNSA. There are 14 residues in the CDR3. V shed 3 bases and J 4 bases; nucleotides not matched to a gene: 5. This chain's CDR3 is CASSFGGGRYEQYF. Written as DNA, the CDR3 is TGTGCCAGCAGCTTTGGCGGGGGGAGGTACGAGCAGTACTTC.